This is a list of T cell receptor beta chains from one sample in a study of spatial heterogeneity in lung cancer. One entry per CDR3 protein, called by TCRdb with MiXCR from the 5' RACE reads. The data hold about 85,000 distinct CDR3 sequences, with approximately 20% observed a single time. Sequencing used PBMCs, obtained at surgery. Receptors were obtained from a male donor with early-stage non-small cell lung cancer. Each CDR3 is given with its conserved first and last residue. Each record gives: clone size, J gene, V gene, D gene, CDR3 DNA, CDR3 protein. The D gene is left open where the match is weak. Rows give clone size only sometimes, using once, few, many, or a class for an expanded clone.

few TRBJ1-2 TRBV12-3/TRBV12-4 - TGTGCCAGCAGTCAAGACGGCCTCTATGGCTACACCTTC CASSQDGLYGYTF
- TRBJ1-1 TRBV12-3/TRBV12-4 - TGTGCCAGCAAAACGCAGGGGCCGCGGGCTTTCTTT CASKTQGPRAFF
few TRBJ2-2 TRBV19 TRBD1 TGTGCCAGTAGTGGAACGACAGGGGGTATCGGGGAGCTGTTTTTT CASSGTTGGIGELFF
once TRBJ2-7 TRBV6-2/TRBV6-3 TRBD1 TGTGCCAGCAGTTACCCTCCGGGACAGTCCTTTAACTACGAGCAGTACTTC CASSYPPGQSFNYEQYF
many TRBJ2-5 TRBV27 TRBD1 TGTGCCAGCAGTACCCTACAGGGGGCGCGAGAGACCCAGTACTTC CASSTLQGARETQYF
few TRBJ2-5 TRBV27 - TGTGCCAGCAGTTTATCGGGGACCCTCTCCCAAGAGACCCAGTACTTC CASSLSGTLSQETQYF
many TRBJ2-3 TRBV4-2 - TGTGCCAGCAGCCAAGAATGGACAGATACGCAGTATTTT CASSQEWTDTQYF
many TRBJ1-5 TRBV5-1 - TGCGCCAGCAGCTTGGAGGGATCCAGGAATCAGCCCCAGCATTTT CASSLEGSRNQPQHF
many TRBJ2-5 TRBV5-1 - TGCGCCAGCACCTCCCCCCGGGGCAGAGAGACCCAGTACTTC CASTSPRGRETQYF
- TRBJ1-4 TRBV2 - TGTGCCAGCAGTGAGAGTGATAATGAAAAACTGTTTTTT CASSESDNEKLFF
few TRBJ2-3 TRBV6-2/TRBV6-3 TRBD1 TGTGCCAGCAGCCTCCGTGGACAGGGGGCAGGAGATACGCAGTATTTT CASSLRGQGAGDTQYF
few TRBJ2-2 TRBV28 - TGTGCCAGCAGTGCCGGAGGGGCGGGCACCGGGGAGCTGTTTTTT CASSAGGAGTGELFF
few TRBJ1-6 TRBV3-1 - TGTGCCAGCAGCCAAGTGCGGGGGCATAATTCACCCCTCCACTTT CASSQVRGHNSPLHF
- TRBJ2-1 TRBV4-2 - TGTGCCAGCAGCCGGCTTGGCAGGTATGAGCAGTTCTTC CASSRLGRYEQFF
- TRBJ2-5 TRBV7-9 TRBD1 TGTGCCAGCAGCCCGGGACAGGAGCAGACCCAGTACTTC CASSPGQEQTQYF
- TRBJ2-5 TRBV24-1 - TGTGCCACCAGTGACCGCGACAGCCAAGAGACCCAGTACTTC CATSDRDSQETQYF
few TRBJ1-1 TRBV12-3/TRBV12-4 - TGTGCCAGCAGTTTCGGGACGGCGAACACTGAAGCTTTCTTT CASSFGTANTEAFF
- TRBJ2-5 TRBV6-1 - TGTGCCAGCACCGAACGGCCGACAGGCCAAGAGACCCAGTACTTC CASTERPTGQETQYF
few TRBJ1-5 TRBV12-3/TRBV12-4 - TGTGCCAGCACCCCCGACCTGGTTCAGCCCCAGCATTTT CASTPDLVQPQHF
- TRBJ2-3 TRBV10-3 TRBD2 TGTGCCTTCCCCCGGACTAGTCAAAACGCAGATACGCAGTATTTT CAFPRTSQNADTQYF
few TRBJ2-3 TRBV25-1 TRBD1 TGTGCCAGCAGTGAAAGTGACAGGGGAAGCACAGATACGCAGTATTTT CASSESDRGSTDTQYF
- TRBJ2-7 TRBV2 TRBD1 TGTGCCAGCAGTGAAGCTCCGGACAGGGTCCACGAGCAGTACTTC CASSEAPDRVHEQYF
- TRBJ2-7 TRBV6-1 - TGTGCCAGCAGCGTACACTCACGCGGGTCCAGCTCCTACGAGCAGTACTTC CASSVHSRGSSSYEQYF
- TRBJ1-5 TRBV5-1 - TGCGCCAGCAGCTTGGACGACAGACCCAATCAGCCCCAGCATTTT CASSLDDRPNQPQHF
many TRBJ1-1 TRBV29-1 - TGCAGCGTAGCTGGGGTGGACACTGAAGCTTTCTTT CSVAGVDTEAFF
few TRBJ1-5 TRBV6-1 TRBD1 TGTGCCAGCAGTGAAGCGGGACAGCAAAATCAGCCCCAGCATTTT CASSEAGQQNQPQHF
few TRBJ2-7 TRBV28 - TGTGCCAGCAGTTTACTTAACGGGAACTACGAGCAGTACTTC CASSLLNGNYEQYF
many TRBJ2-2 TRBV28 TRBD2 TGTGCCAGCGAGGGACTAGCGGGAGGACCGAACACCGGGGAGCTGTTTTTT CASEGLAGGPNTGELFF
few TRBJ2-6 TRBV5-1 - TGCGCCAGCAGCTTGCCGCAGGGCTCTGGGGCCAACGTCCTGACTTTC CASSLPQGSGANVLTF